This TCR beta chain emerged from a study of somatic mutations in cytotoxic T cells in rheumatoid arthritis. Trimming took 0 bases from V and 9 from J, leaving 12 bases between them. CDR3 size: 14 residues. Germline values: CDR1 SGHRS, CDR2 YFSETQ. The data were produced by immunoSEQ multiplex PCR, yet TCRdb's version contains in-frame clones alone and is incomplete. The sample includes some 35,000 clones, approximately 80% of them seen just once. Sequenced input: CD8+ T cells sorted from blood. J is TRBJ2-2 and V is TRBV5-1; D might be TRBD2 (6 bases). This receptor was identified in a man aged 35 to 55 in good health. CDR3 in DNA: TGCGCCAGCAGCTTGGAAAGGGAGGTGAGGGAGCTGTTTTTT. Its translation is CASSLEREVRELFF.